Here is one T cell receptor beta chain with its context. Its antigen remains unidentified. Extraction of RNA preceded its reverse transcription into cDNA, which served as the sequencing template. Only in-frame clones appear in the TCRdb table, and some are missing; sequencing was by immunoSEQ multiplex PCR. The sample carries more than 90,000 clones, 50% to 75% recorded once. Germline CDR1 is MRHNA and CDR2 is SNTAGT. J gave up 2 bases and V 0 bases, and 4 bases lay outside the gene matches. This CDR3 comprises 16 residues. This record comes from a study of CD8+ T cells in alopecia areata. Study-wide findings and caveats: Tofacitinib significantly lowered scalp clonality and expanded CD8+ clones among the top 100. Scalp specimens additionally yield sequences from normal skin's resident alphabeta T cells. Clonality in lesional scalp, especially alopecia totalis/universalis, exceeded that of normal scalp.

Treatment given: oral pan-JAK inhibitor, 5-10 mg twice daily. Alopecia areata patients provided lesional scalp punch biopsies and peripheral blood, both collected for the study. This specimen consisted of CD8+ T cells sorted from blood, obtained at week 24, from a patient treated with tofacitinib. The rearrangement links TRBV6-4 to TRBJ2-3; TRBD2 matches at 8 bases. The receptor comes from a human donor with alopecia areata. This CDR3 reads CASSDSSGGVTDTQYF. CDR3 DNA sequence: TGTGCCAGCAGTGACTCCAGCGGGGGTGTCACAGATACGCAGTATTTT.